The 7 T cell receptor beta chains in this list originate from one sample, sequenced in a study of identifying expanded T cells in peripheral blood. Method: immunoSEQ multiplex PCR; TCRdb's copy keeps in-frame clones and lacks some. The sample lists about 76,000 clones, almost 85% seen once, with about 20% in the top ten. The specimen was blood. These receptors all stem from a person aged 18 to 75 in good health.

This clone was counted a single time. The chain combines TRBV9 with TRBJ1-5, with TRBD1 matching 8 bases. V lost 3 bases, J lost 1 base, and 3 bases stayed unmatched. Germline V CDR1 and CDR2: SGDLS, YYNGEE. This CDR3 has 15 amino acids. The CDR3 sequence: CASSATGESNQPQHF. CDR3 DNA: TGTGCCAGCAGCGCGACAGGGGAAAGCAATCAGCCCCAGCATTTT.

V is TRBV5-1 and J is TRBJ1-2; D ambiguous. The V end lost 3 bases, the J end lost 8 bases, and 17 bases lay between the germline ends. Looked up from germline, CDR1 is SGHRS and CDR2 is YFSETQ. This CDR3 is built from 14 residues. Here the CDR3 reads CASSSNTDGTGYTF. The CDR3 DNA follows: TGCGCCAGCAGCTCGAACACGGACGGTACGGGCTACACCTTC.

The chain carries TRBV28 and TRBJ1-4; 10 positions agree with TRBD1. Looked up from germline, CDR1 is MDHEN and CDR2 is SYDVKM. Trimming took 3 bases from V and 5 from J; bases not matched to a gene: 3. There are 15 residues in the CDR3. CDR3 protein: CASSFGTGENEKLFF. DNA of the CDR3: TGTGCCAGCAGTTTTGGGACAGGGGAAAATGAAAAACTGTTTTTT.

The V and J genes are TRBV11-2 and TRBJ2-5; D is undetermined. Germline V lookup: CDR1 SGHAT, CDR2 FQNNGV. This CDR3 contains 14 residues. V shed 7 bases and J shed 2 bases, with 14 bases lying between them. As DNA, the CDR3 is TGTGCCAGCACGAAAGGAACACAGCAAGAGACCCAGTACTTC. This sequence encodes CASTKGTQQETQYF.

The V call is TRBV5-8, the J call TRBJ2-1; 12 bases fit TRBD2. Unmatched junction bases numbered 1, after V lost 2 bases and J lost 4 bases. Germline assignment: CDR1 SGHTS and CDR2 YDEGEE. This CDR3 spans 15 amino acids. The CDR3, as DNA: TGTGCCAGCAGCTTCGGGACTAGCGGGTACAATGAGCAGTTCTTC. Its protein is CASSFGTSGYNEQFF. Looking up the rest from reference TRBV5-8 and TRBJ2-1 gives the full variable domain: EAGVTQSPTHLIKTRGQQATLRCSPISGHTSVYWYQQALGLGLQFLLWYDEGEERNRGNFPPRFSGRQFPNYSSELNVNALELEDSALYLCASSFGTSGYNEQFFGPGTRLTVL.

The gene calls are TRBV5-1 and TRBJ1-4; TRBD1 might be the D (6 bases). CDR3 length: 18 amino acids. Germline V lookup: CDR1 SGHRS, CDR2 YFSETQ. V was pared by 3 bases and J by 0 bases, with 18 bases between. CDR3 region: CASSYGQPYLATNEKLFF. The CDR3 DNA sequence: TGCGCCAGCAGCTACGGACAGCCTTATCTTGCAACTAATGAAAAACTGTTTTTT.

J is TRBJ2-7 and V is TRBV19; no definite D call. The CDR3 is 14 residues long. The ends were cut back, 3 bases at V and 3 bases at J, with 12 bases in the middle. The germline V gene has CDR1 LNHDA and CDR2 SQIVND (reference sequence). The DNA of the CDR3 is TGTGCCAGTAGTATTCGCAAAACCAGCTACGAGCAGTACTTC. Translation gives CASSIRKTSYEQYF.